The present entry profiles one TCR beta chain with its context. This entry comes from a study of identical twins' blood T cells. Each TCR cDNA library carried sample-specific barcodes on both ends. TCRdb called the 5' RACE reads again in MiXCR, with one record for every CDR3 protein. The sample contains fewer than 450,000 distinct CDR3 sequences, 28% of which appear only once. The germline CDR1 and CDR2 sequences are SGHAT and FQNNGV. V was trimmed by 7 bases and J by 3 bases, leaving 15 bases between them. This CDR3 is 14 amino acids long. Sequenced sample: PBMCs. This sequence was found in a woman between 18 and 50 years old in good health. J is TRBJ1-2 and V is TRBV11-2; D is unresolved. CDR3 residues: CASNDPGFDYGYTF. CDR3 DNA sequence: TGTGCCAGCAACGATCCGGGCTTCGACTATGGCTACACCTTC.